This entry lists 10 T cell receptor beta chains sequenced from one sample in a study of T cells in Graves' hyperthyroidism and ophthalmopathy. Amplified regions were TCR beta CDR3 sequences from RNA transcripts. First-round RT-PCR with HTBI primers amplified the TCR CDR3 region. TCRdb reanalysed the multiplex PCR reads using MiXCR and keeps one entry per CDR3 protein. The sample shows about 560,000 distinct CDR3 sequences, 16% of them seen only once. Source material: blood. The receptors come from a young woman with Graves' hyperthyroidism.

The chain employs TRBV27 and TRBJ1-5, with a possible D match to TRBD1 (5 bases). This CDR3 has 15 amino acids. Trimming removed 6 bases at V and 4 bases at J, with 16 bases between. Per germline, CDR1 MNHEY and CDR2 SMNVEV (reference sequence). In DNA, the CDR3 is TGTGCCAGCAGCCCCGGGGCTTGGATAAATCAGCCCCAGCATTTT. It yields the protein CASSPGAWINQPQHF.

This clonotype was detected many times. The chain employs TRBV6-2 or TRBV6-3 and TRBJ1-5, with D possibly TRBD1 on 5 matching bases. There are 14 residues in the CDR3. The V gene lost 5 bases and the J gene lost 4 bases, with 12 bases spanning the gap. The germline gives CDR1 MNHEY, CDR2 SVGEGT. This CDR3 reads CASSRRQSNQPQHF. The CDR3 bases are TGTGCCAGCAGTCGTAGACAGTCAAATCAGCCCCAGCATTTT.

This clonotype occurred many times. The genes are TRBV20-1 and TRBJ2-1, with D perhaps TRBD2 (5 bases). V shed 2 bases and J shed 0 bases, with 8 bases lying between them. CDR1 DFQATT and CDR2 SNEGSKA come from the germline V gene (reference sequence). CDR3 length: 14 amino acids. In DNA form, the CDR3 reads TGCAGTGCTAGACGGCTAGCCTCCTACAATGAGCAGTTCTTC. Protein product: CSARRLASYNEQFF.

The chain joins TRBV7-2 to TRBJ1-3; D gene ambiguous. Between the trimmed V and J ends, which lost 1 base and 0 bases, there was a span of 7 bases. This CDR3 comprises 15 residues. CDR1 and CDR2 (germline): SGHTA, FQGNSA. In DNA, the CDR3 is TGTGCCAGCAGCTTAGTTCAGTCCTCTGGAAACACCATATATTTT. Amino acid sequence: CASSLVQSSGNTIYF.

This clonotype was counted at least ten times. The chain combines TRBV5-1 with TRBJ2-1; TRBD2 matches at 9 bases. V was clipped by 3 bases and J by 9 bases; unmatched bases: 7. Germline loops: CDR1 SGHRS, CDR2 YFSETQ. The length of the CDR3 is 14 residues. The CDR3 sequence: CASSSGLAIGEQFF. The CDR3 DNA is TGCGCCAGCAGCTCGGGACTAGCAATTGGTGAGCAGTTCTTC.

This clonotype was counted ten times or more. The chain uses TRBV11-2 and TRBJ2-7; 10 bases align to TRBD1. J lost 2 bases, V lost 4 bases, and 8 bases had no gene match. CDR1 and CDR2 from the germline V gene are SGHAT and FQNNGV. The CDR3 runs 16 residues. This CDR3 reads CASSSKTGGFPYEQYF. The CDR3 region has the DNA TGTGCCAGCAGCTCGAAGACAGGGGGCTTCCCCTACGAGCAGTACTTC.

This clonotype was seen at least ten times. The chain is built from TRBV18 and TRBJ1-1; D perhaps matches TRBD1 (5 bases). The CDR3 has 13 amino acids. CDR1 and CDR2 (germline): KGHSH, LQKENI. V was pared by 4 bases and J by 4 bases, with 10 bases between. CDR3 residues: CASSRGTVTEAFF. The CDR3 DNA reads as TGTGCCAGCTCACGAGGGACGGTCACTGAAGCTTTCTTT.

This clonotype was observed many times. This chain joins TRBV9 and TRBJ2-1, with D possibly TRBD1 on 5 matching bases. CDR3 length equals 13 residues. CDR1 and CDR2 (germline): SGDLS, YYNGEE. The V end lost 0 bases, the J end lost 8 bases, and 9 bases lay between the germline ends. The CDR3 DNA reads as TGTGCCAGCAGCGTAGTTTCAGGGCATGAGCAGTTCTTC. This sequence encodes CASSVVSGHEQFF. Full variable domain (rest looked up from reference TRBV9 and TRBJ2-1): DSGVTQTPKHLITATGQRVTLRCSPRSGDLSVYWYQQSLDQGLQFLIQYYNGEERAKGNILERFSAQQFPDLHSELNLSSLELGDSALYFCASSVVSGHEQFFGPGTRLTVL.

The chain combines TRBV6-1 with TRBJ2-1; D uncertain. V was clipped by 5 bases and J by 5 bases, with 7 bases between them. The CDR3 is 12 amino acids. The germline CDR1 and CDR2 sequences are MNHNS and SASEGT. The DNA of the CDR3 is TGTGCCAGCAGTACTGGCCACAATGAGCAGTTCTTC. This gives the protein CASSTGHNEQFF.

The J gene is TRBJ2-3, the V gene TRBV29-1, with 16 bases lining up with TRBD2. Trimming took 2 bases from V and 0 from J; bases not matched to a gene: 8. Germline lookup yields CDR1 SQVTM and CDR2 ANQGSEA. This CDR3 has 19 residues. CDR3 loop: CSVETGTSGRDSSTDTQYF. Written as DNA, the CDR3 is TGCAGCGTTGAAACCGGGACTAGCGGGAGGGATTCAAGCACAGATACGCAGTATTTT.